This record looks at one T cell receptor (beta chain) sequence and its context. The data stem from a study of blood T cell repertoires in COVID-19. At the level of the study: Researchers got acute and convalescent COVID-19 samples from the United States, Italy and Spain. PBMCs, B-cell-depleted T cells, or T cells were the source of the cDNA or gDNA that made up the material.

The length of the CDR3 is 16 residues. Looked up from germline, CDR1 is LGHNA and CDR2 is YNFKEQ. V dropped 2 bases and J dropped 4; count of bases not matched to a gene: 7. TCRdb keeps only in-frame clones here, not all; method: immunoSEQ multiplex PCR. Of roughly 120,000 clones in the sample, roughly 88% are singletons; the top ten hold approximately 5%. The chain is built from TRBV4-2 and TRBJ2-3; 9 bases are shared with TRBD2. This clonotype was obtained from a human donor in a cohort sampled during active COVID-19. The sequencing sample was made of peripheral blood. The CDR3 bases are TGTGCCAGCAGCCAATTTAAGCGGGAGGTTGCAGATACGCAGTATTTT. Translated, it gives CASSQFKREVADTQYF.